This TCR beta chain was captured in a study of cytomegalovirus exposure and HLA in healthy donors (dated by TCRdb to 2017 to 2019). Some background on the complete study: According to a later analysis, the approximately 120 validation repertoires were produced on the same platform as the 666 repertoires of the first cohort. The aim of the study was to test whether cataloging public T cell receptors could identify signatures of past pathogen exposure. In addition to the first cohort of roughly 700 subjects, a separate validation cohort of 100 to 150 different subjects was used. To predict cytomegalovirus infection status, the study combined high-throughput TCR immunosequencing, statistical association of individual TCRs with disease status, and machine learning.

Results the study describes overall, beyond this receptor: According to the authors, the approach could potentially be generalized to other disease states and immunological phenotypes. Of the cluster scores, approximately 94% were above 0 in a later analysis, which found that TCRs clustered in the first cohort also tended to co-occur in the 95 to 150 validation repertoires. All 120 or so repertoires were used to score co-occurrence in the validation cohort in a later analysis, because that analysis had no HLA typing for the cohort. In the study, approximately 160 TCR beta chains were listed as associated with cytomegalovirus. In both the original and validation cohorts, the classifier was reported to diagnose cytomegalovirus status with high specificity and sensitivity. Three of the identified cytomegalovirus-associated TCR beta chains were confirmed in vitro to be specific for cytomegalovirus antigens. While some public TCRs were present in many individuals, most TCR sequences turned up only very rarely across donors.

Libraries were made using the immunoSEQ multiplex PCR assay. Per the original workflow: A statistical classification framework was built to diagnose cytomegalovirus status from the catalog of TCR beta chain sequences. The table comes from immuneACCESS by way of TCRdb, which keeps in-frame sequences with V and J called. Part of the clones is missing from these tables; in studies checked, under half for an unresolved V gene and the rest for unknown reasons. That table gives V, J and clone size, and the DNA gave D and trimming. The sample table shows a few hundred thousand clones, and roughly 87% are seen once. Over 0.9% of the sample goes to the ten largest clones. The donors belonged to the validation cohort of about 130 subjects, which was separate from the approximately 700-subject first cohort. This clone was seen only a few times. No cognate antigen has been identified for it. Qualities for individual bases were not recorded, and no much larger clone is one base off.

Spanning cysteine to phenylalanine, the CDR3 consists of 15 amino acids. Only the CDR3 part of the read is kept: 45 bases, read in frame from the first base. V is clipped by 1 base and J by 6 bases, and the sequence between their germline boundaries is 11 bases long. The germline V gene specifies SGDLS as CDR1 and YYNGEE as CDR2. Recombination linked TRBV9 to TRBJ1-6; TRBD1 is a possible D gene, resting on 6 matching bases. The TCR sequence derives from a man in his thirties or forties in good health and CMV-seronegative. The specimen sequenced was PBMCs. The CDR3 amino acid sequence is: CASSVSAGANSPLHF. In nucleotide form, the sequence is TGTGCCAGCAGCGTATCGGCAGGGGCTAATTCACCCCTCCACTTT.